Below are 4 T cell receptor beta chains sequenced from a single sample in a study of memory CD8 T cells in hepatitis C reinfection. Sequencing used immunoSEQ multiplex PCR; TCRdb keeps in-frame clones, though not all of them. The sample lists under 60,000 clones, under 90% seen once, with approximately 1% in the top ten. The time point: pre-reinfection, 55 to 20 weeks before reinfection detection. No in vitro expansion preceded TCR sequencing of the sorted cells. Material: naive CD8+ T cells sorted from blood. The origin of the receptors is a young man with hepatitis C virus infection.

V and J are TRBV7-9 and TRBJ2-7; D is unresolved. This CDR3 region has 15 residues. CDR1 and CDR2 (germline): SEHNR, FQNEAQ (reference sequence). Trimming left V 1 base short and J 3 bases short, with 13 bases between. The CDR3 sequence is CASSLVSGEVYEQYF. CDR3 DNA: TGTGCCAGCAGCTTAGTTTCCGGCGAGGTCTACGAGCAGTACTTC.

The chain has TRBV2 and TRBJ2-2; D remains unclear. Germline CDR1 reads SNHLY; CDR2 reads FYNNEI. Trimming removed 5 bases from V and 5 bases from J, with 3 bases in between. The CDR3 has 11 residues. The CDR3 DNA sequence: TGTGCCAGCAGTCTAACCGGGGAGCTGTTTTTT. It is translated as CASSLTGELFF.

This chain joins TRBV28 and TRBJ2-1, with 14 bases that match TRBD2. The germline CDR1 and CDR2 sequences are MDHEN and SYDVKM. Trimming took 6 bases from V and 7 from J; bases not matched to a gene: 14. CDR3 length equals 18 residues. The chain's CDR3 is CASSRLAGGPEVRNEQFF. CDR3 sequence (DNA): TGTGCCAGCAGCCGACTAGCGGGAGGGCCCGAGGTTAGGAATGAGCAGTTCTTC.

The gene calls are TRBV27 and TRBJ2-2, with 9 bases aligning to TRBD1. Germline V lookup: CDR1 MNHEY, CDR2 SMNVEV (reference sequence). The CDR3 is 15 residues long. Germline trimming cut 6 bases from V and 5 bases from J; bases unmatched to any gene: 7. The CDR3 coding sequence is TGTGCCAGCAGCTCCGGGGACAGGGTAACCGGGGAGCTGTTTTTT. Translated, it gives CASSSGDRVTGELFF.